This entry features one T cell receptor (beta chain) sequence. Its recognized antigen is unknown. Base-call qualities are not available, and no considerably larger clone is one nucleotide away. The entry originates in a study of T cell changes during pregnancy in multiple sclerosis (dated by TCRdb to between 2018 and 2021). Some background on the complete study: Changes in the T cell repertoire over the course of pregnancy were examined in this study in women with multiple sclerosis.

The junction carries 16 bases between V and J, which are trimmed by 3 bases and 10 bases respectively. CDR1 LNHDA and CDR2 SQIVND were looked up in the germline V gene (reference sequence). The CDR3 measures 15 amino acids from cysteine to phenylalanine. Of all the DNA, just the CDR3 is kept, 45 bases in frame from base 1. Receptor libraries were prepared by the immunoSEQ multiplex PCR assay. Entries here come from immuneACCESS through TCRdb and include only in-frame sequences with V and J called. Some clones fail to appear in such tables; in the studies checked, an unresolved V gene covers under half of the shortfall, and the cause of the remainder is unknown. Present in this sample are just over 65,000 clones, 91% of which were seen just once. The ten largest clones take up roughly 0.87% of the sample.

The specimen comprised peripheral blood, sampled in the second trimester of pregnancy. This TCR was recovered from a female donor with multiple sclerosis, enrolled in a pregnancy study. The rearranged chain carries TRBV19 and TRBJ1-6; a tentative D match to TRBD1 spans 5 bases. The DNA sequence follows: TGTGCCAGTAGTATGGACACCGCCTTCGGGTCACCCCTCCACTTT. Its translation reads: CASSMDTAFGSPLHF.